These T cell receptor beta chains were read from a single sample in a study of breast tumors, draining lymph nodes, adjacent tissues. TCRdb called the multiplex PCR reads again in MiXCR, with one record for every CDR3 protein. The sample consists of about 21,000 distinct CDR3 sequences, 32% of them appearing once. The sample taken for sequencing was breast tumor tissue. Every receptor here comes from a female donor with breast cancer. Some clones in this sample may be carry-over from other donors' samples. The CDR3 runs from the conserved cysteine through the conserved F or W. Each record gives: J gene, V gene, clone size, D gene, CDR3 DNA, CDR3 protein. A D gene is named only where the DNA matches it firmly. Not every row has a clone size; where given, it reads once, few, many or a size class.

>TRBJ2-5|TRBV6-5|many|TRBD2
TGTGCCAGCAGGACTAGCGGCCAAGAGACCCAGTACTTC
CASRTSGQETQYF
>TRBJ2-1|TRBV4-1|many|TRBD2
TGCGCCAGCAGCCGGGAGACTAGCGGGGGCTACAATGAGCAGTTCTTC
CASSRETSGGYNEQFF
>TRBJ2-1|TRBV29-1|many|TRBD2
TGCAGCGTTTCCCGGGCGGGAGGCTCCTACAATGAGCAGTTCTTC
CSVSRAGGSYNEQFF
>TRBJ2-1|TRBV2|many|TRBD2
TGTGGCGGGAGTTTCATCTACAATGAGCAGTTCTTC
CGGSFIYNEQFF
>TRBJ2-1|TRBV11-2|many|-
TGTGCCAGCACCCAAACCTGGAGTACCTCCTACAATGAGCAGTTCTTC
CASTQTWSTSYNEQFF
>TRBJ1-5|TRBV28|-|TRBD1
TGTGCCAGCAGTAACCCGGGACAGGGGGCTCTTGTGGATCAGCCCCAGCATTTT
CASSNPGQGALVDQPQHF
>TRBJ2-1|TRBV4-3|many|-
TGCGCCAGCAGCCAAGATCACAGGGATTTATACAATGAGCAGTTCTTC
CASSQDHRDLYNEQFF
>TRBJ2-7|TRBV9|many|TRBD1
TGTGCCAGCAGCGCAGGCCCACAGGGGGCTGGCGAGCAGTACTTC
CASSAGPQGAGEQYF
>TRBJ1-2|TRBV20-1|large|-
TGCAGTGCTTCCGGGGGGGACCCTGGCTACACCTTC
CSASGGDPGYTF
>TRBJ2-3|TRBV6-1|medium-sized|-
TGTGCCAGCACAAGGACATCCACAGATACGCAGTATTTT
CASTRTSTDTQYF
>TRBJ2-7|TRBV19|-|-
TGTGCCAGTAGTATAGGAACGAGGTTCTACGAGCAGTACTTC
CASSIGTRFYEQYF
>TRBJ2-7|TRBV10-3|many|TRBD2
TGTGCCATCAGTGATGGGACGGGACTAGCAATCGAGCAGTACTTC
CAISDGTGLAIEQYF
>TRBJ1-1|TRBV4-1|once|-
TGCGCCAGCAGCCAAAGCGGACTGCTCATGAACACTGAAGCTTTCTTT
CASSQSGLLMNTEAFF
>TRBJ2-3|TRBV20-1|many|TRBD2
TGCAGTGCCCGGACTAGCGGGACAGATACGCAGTATTTT
CSARTSGTDTQYF
>TRBJ2-1|TRBV11-2|many|TRBD1
TGTGCCAGCAGCTTGGGGACAGGGGGCATAGGCGCCTACAATGAGCAGTTCTTC
CASSLGTGGIGAYNEQFF
>TRBJ2-1|TRBV20-1|many|-
TGCAGTGCTAGCCCGATCGGGGTCAGGGAGCAGTTCTTC
CSASPIGVREQFF
>TRBJ2-1|TRBV10-2|many|-
TGCGCCAGCAGCTGGACAGAGGGTGAGCAGTTCTTC
CASSWTEGEQFF
>TRBJ2-1|TRBV20-1|medium-sized|TRBD1
TGCAGTGCTATGGATCAACAGGGGAACAATGAGCAGTTCTTC
CSAMDQQGNNEQFF
>TRBJ2-1|TRBV18|many|-
TGTGCCAGCTCACCAGAGGCATACAATGAGCAGTTCTTC
CASSPEAYNEQFF
>TRBJ2-5|TRBV25-1|many|-
TGTGCCAGCAGTGAATGGGGGGAGATGAGGGGAGAGACCCAGTACTTC
CASSEWGEMRGETQYF
>TRBJ2-3|TRBV28|few|-
TGTGCCACTCTTGACCCTAGCACAGATACGCAGTATTTT
CATLDPSTDTQYF
>TRBJ2-2|TRBV7-3|many|TRBD1
TGTGCCAGCAGCCCGACAGGGACCACCGGGGAGCTGTTTTTT
CASSPTGTTGELFF
>TRBJ2-7|TRBV6-2/TRBV6-3|many|-
TGTGCCAGCAGTTTGATCCGGGATCGGGGCGAGCAGTACTTC
CASSLIRDRGEQYF
>TRBJ1-4|TRBV9|medium-sized|-
TGTGCCAGCAAAAGGGAGAGCGATGGAAAACTGTTTTTT
CASKRESDGKLFF
>TRBJ2-5|TRBV4-3|many|-
TGCGCCAGCAGCCAAGATATAACTAGCCAAGAGACCCAGTACTTC
CASSQDITSQETQYF
>TRBJ2-5|TRBV6-2/TRBV6-3|many|TRBD2
TGTGCCAGCAGCCCCGGACTAGCGGGAGAGACCCAGTACTTC
CASSPGLAGETQYF
>TRBJ2-4|TRBV20-1|few|TRBD2
TGCAGTGCTTCCCCCCTGGGGGCTAGCGGGTTTCGAAACATTCAGTACTTC
CSASPLGASGFRNIQYF
>TRBJ2-3|TRBV6-5|many|TRBD2
TGTGCCAGCGGGAGGGGACTAGCGGGAGATACGCAGTATTTT
CASGRGLAGDTQYF
>TRBJ1-2|TRBV28|-|TRBD1
TGTGCCAGCAGTTTATTCAGGGGGTACTATGGCTACACCTTC
CASSLFRGYYGYTF
>TRBJ1-6|TRBV6-6|-|TRBD1
TGTGCCAGCAGTTACGCATTCAGGACAGGGGTCAATTCACCCCTCCACTTT
CASSYAFRTGVNSPLHF
>TRBJ2-6|TRBV20-1|-|-
TGCAGTGCTAGAGAGCCGGCGGCCTCTGGGGCCAACGTCCTGACTTTC
CSAREPAASGANVLTF
>TRBJ1-5|TRBV10-3|many|-
TGTGCCATCAGTGGATCCATTGACAGCAATCAGCCCCAGCATTTT
CAISGSIDSNQPQHF
>TRBJ2-1|TRBV6-2/TRBV6-3|many|-
TGTGCCAGCAGTTACTCTTACAATGAGCAGTTCTTC
CASSYSYNEQFF
>TRBJ2-1|TRBV5-6|many|-
TGTGCCAGCAGCTCTATAAAGGCGGGTGAGCAGTTCTTC
CASSSIKAGEQFF
>TRBJ1-2|TRBV29-1|-|-
TGCAGCGTCGATGCAGGGTCCTATGGCTACACCTTC
CSVDAGSYGYTF
>TRBJ2-1|TRBV4-1|many|TRBD2
TGCGCCAGCAGTCGGACTAGCGGGAGAAACAATGAGCAGTTCTTC
CASSRTSGRNNEQFF
>TRBJ2-5|TRBV27|many|TRBD1
TGTGCCAGCAGCTGGGACAGGGGGGTCGAGACCCAGTACTTC
CASSWDRGVETQYF
>TRBJ1-2|TRBV3-1|-|-
TGTGCCAGTAGCGACTTCAAGGGCTGCACCTTC
CASSDFKGCTF
>TRBJ1-4|TRBV2|-|TRBD1
TGTGCCAGCAGTGTAGGGACAGGGCCTGAAAAACTGTTTTTT
CASSVGTGPEKLFF